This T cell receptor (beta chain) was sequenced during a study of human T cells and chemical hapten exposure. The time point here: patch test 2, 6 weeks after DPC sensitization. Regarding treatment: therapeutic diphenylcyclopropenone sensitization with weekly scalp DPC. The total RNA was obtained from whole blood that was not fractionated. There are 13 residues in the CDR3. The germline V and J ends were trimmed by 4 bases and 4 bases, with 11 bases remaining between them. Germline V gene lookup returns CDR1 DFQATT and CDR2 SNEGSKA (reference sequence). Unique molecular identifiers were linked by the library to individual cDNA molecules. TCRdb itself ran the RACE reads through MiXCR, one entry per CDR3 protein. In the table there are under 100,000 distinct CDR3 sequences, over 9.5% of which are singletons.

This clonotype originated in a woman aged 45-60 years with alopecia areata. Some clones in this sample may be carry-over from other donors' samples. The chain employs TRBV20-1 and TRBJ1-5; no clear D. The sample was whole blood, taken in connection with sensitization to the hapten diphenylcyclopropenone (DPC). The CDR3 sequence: CSAKYGVNQPQHF. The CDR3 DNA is TGCAGTGCTAAGTACGGGGTTAATCAGCCCCAGCATTTT.